The 32 T cell receptor beta chains listed next were all sequenced from one sample in a study of vaccination and CD4 T cells after COVID-19. Treatment specified: roughly 10-day PBMC culture with coronavirus spike peptide pools or control peptides (ViraFEST assay). Cultured CD4+ T cell DNA underwent sequencing with the Oncomine TCR Beta short-read assay. TCRdb redid the calling of the PCR reads with MiXCR, one entry per CDR3 protein. This table holds roughly 11,000 distinct CDR3 sequences, 65% found once. Their cognate antigens are unknown. Here the sequenced sample was CD4+ T cells from blood, cultured in vitro, taken before SARS-CoV-2 vaccination. Receptors originate from a human donor who had recovered from COVID-19.

In regard to this clonotype: Its ends do not fully match the called genes, so a read error is possible. The J gene is TRBJ2-7, the V gene TRBV6-2 or TRBV6-3; D unclear. The CDR3 covers 12 residues. Germline loops: CDR1 MNHEY, CDR2 SVGEGT. CDR3 in amino acids: CASSASSYEQYF. The CDR3 nucleotides read TGTGCCAGCAGTGCCAGCTCCTACGAGCAGTACTTT.

The gene calls are TRBV20-1 and TRBJ1-1; a weak D match, TRBD1 (6 bases). V dropped 5 bases and J dropped 12 bases, with 25 bases sitting between them. The germline V gene has CDR1 DFQATT and CDR2 SNEGSKA (reference sequence). This CDR3 contains 14 residues. For the CDR3, the DNA is TGCAGTGCTCACGGGGGCAGGATATACGGTGTTCCTTTCTTT. The encoded protein is CSAHGGRIYGVPFF.

The chain employs TRBV5-4 and TRBJ2-3, with D unclear. V lost 0 bases and J lost 2, with 10 bases in between. Germline V CDR1 and CDR2: SGHNT, YYREEE (reference sequence). This CDR3 has 15 residues. In nucleotides, the CDR3 is TGTGCCAGCAGCTTGGATTCGGGTTTCACAGATACGCAGTATTTT. Its protein product is CASSLDSGFTDTQYF.

The gene calls are TRBV28 and TRBJ2-5, with D possibly called TRBD1 or TRBD2 (5 bases each). Trimming cost V 4 bases and J 2 bases, with 17 bases left between them. There are 16 residues in the CDR3. From germline, CDR1 is MDHEN and CDR2 SYDVKM. The CDR3 protein is CASSSHFEGLQETQYF. DNA of the CDR3: TGTGCCAGCAGTTCGCATTTTGAGGGGCTACAAGAGACCCAGTACTTC.

This clonotype occurred a few times. The chain combines TRBV25-1 with TRBJ2-7; TRBD2 aligns across 8 bases. Germline-derived CDR1 and CDR2 are MGHDK and SYGVNS. Unmatched junction bases numbered 3, after V lost 4 bases and J lost 1 base. This CDR3 region has 14 residues. CDR3 coding DNA: TGTGCCAGCAGTGCGACTAGCGATTCCTACGAGCAGTACTTC. It encodes CASSATSDSYEQYF.

The J gene is TRBJ2-7, the V gene TRBV11-3; D not resolved. V gave up 3 bases and J gave up 7 bases, with 16 bases separating them. Germline CDR1 and CDR2: SGHNT and YENEEA. This CDR3 is 14 amino acids long. CDR3 sequence: CASSFLRTIREQYF. The CDR3 DNA follows: TGTGCCAGCAGCTTTCTCCGGACGATACGGGAGCAGTACTTC.

The chain recombines TRBV20-1 with TRBJ2-7, with TRBD2 identical over 13 bases. V lost 0 bases to trimming and J lost 0 bases; unmatched junction nucleotides: 11. CDR3 length equals 19 residues. Germline assignment: CDR1 DFQATT and CDR2 SNEGSKA (reference sequence). CDR3 DNA sequence: TGCAGTGCTAGAGATCAGGGGACTAGCGGGGCTCTTAGCTCCTACGAGCAGTACTTC. Protein: CSARDQGTSGALSSYEQYF.

This clonotype appeared a few times. The chain has TRBV2 and TRBJ2-2, with D possibly called TRBD1 or TRBD2 (5 bases each). This CDR3 is 13 amino acids long. V was clipped by 7 bases and J by 7 bases, with 13 bases between them. CDR1 is SNHLY and CDR2 is FYNNEI in the germline V gene. Written as DNA, the CDR3 is TGTGCCAGCAACCTTGGGGCGGGCGGGGAGCTGTTTTTT. Its translation is CASNLGAGGELFF.

This chain connects TRBV12-3 or TRBV12-4 to TRBJ2-5; 10 nucleotides line up with TRBD1. This CDR3 region has 13 residues. The J segment lost 5 bases and the V segment lost 6 bases, leaving 3 bases of the junction unmatched. This chain's CDR3 is CASRKDRGETQYF. The CDR3 DNA follows: TGTGCCAGCAGAAAGGACAGGGGGGAGACCCAGTACTTC.

This chain uses TRBV20-1 with TRBJ2-7; 7 nucleotides line up with TRBD1. V trimming: 5 bases; J trimming: 4 bases; junction bases outside the gene matches: 8. Germline CDR1 DFQATT, CDR2 SNEGSKA (reference sequence). The CDR3 is 13 residues long. CDR3 region: CSALGQDVYEQYF. The DNA of the CDR3 is TGCAGTGCTTTAGGACAGGATGTATACGAGCAGTACTTC.

This clonotype was recorded a few times. The chain joins TRBV7-2 to TRBJ2-1; the D is unclear. Germline V gene sequence: CDR1 SGHTA, CDR2 FQGNSA. There are 15 residues in the CDR3. Trimming left V 2 bases short and J 4 bases short, with 12 bases between. The CDR3 coding sequence is TGTGCCAGCAGCTTACTTGGCAATCCATACAATGAGCAGTTCTTC. It specifies CASSLLGNPYNEQFF.

The V and J genes are TRBV9 and TRBJ2-5; the match to TRBD2 covers 8 bases. In germline, CDR1 is SGDLS, CDR2 YYNGEE. The CDR3 has 16 amino acids. V shed 0 bases, J shed 5 bases, and the junction held 9 bases outside the gene matches. In DNA, the CDR3 is TGTGCCAGCAGCGTAGCCCCAGCGGGAGTAGGGGAGACCCAGTACTTC. Its protein product is CASSVAPAGVGETQYF.

The chain carries TRBV20-1 and TRBJ1-5; D is unresolved. The germline V gene encodes CDR1 DFQATT and CDR2 SNEGSKA (reference sequence). With 3 bases removed from V and 0 bases from J, the gap between germline ends came to 9 bases. This CDR3 has 14 residues. The chain's CDR3 is CSASLLGSNQPQHF. CDR3 DNA: TGCAGTGCTAGCTTGCTGGGTAGCAATCAGCCCCAGCATTTT.

CDR3: CASSARDRAGYTF. CDR3 nucleotide sequence: TGTGCCAGCAGTGCCCGGGACAGGGCTGGCTACACCTTC. The chain employs TRBV25-1 and TRBJ1-2; 9 bases fit TRBD1. The ends lost 4 bases at V and 7 bases at J; junction bases unmatched: 4. The CDR3 runs to 13 residues. Per the germline V gene, CDR1 is MGHDK and CDR2 is SYGVNS.

This clonotype occurred a few times. This chain uses TRBV6-4 with TRBJ2-6; D call uncertain. The CDR3 sequence is 14 residues long. V shed 2 bases and J shed 0 bases, with 2 bases lying between them. Per the germline V gene, CDR1 is MRHNA and CDR2 is SNTAGT. The CDR3 sequence is CASSDNSGANVLTF. CDR3 in DNA: TGTGCCAGCAGTGACAACTCTGGGGCCAACGTCCTGACTTTC.

The chain couples TRBV25-1 to TRBJ2-7; 8 nucleotides align to TRBD1. Germline CDR1 MGHDK, CDR2 SYGVNS. V was clipped by 8 bases and J by 3 bases; unmatched bases: 12. This CDR3 has 15 residues. CDR3 in DNA: TGTGCCAGCTCAGCCGGAAACAGGGGGGACTACGAGCAGTACTTC. Protein sequence: CASSAGNRGDYEQYF.

The chain combines TRBV5-1 with TRBJ1-1; D is ambiguous. The CDR3 has 14 residues. The germline CDR1 and CDR2 sequences are SGHRS and YFSETQ. Trimming shortened V by 2 bases and J by 0 bases, and 8 bases separated the two germline ends. In DNA, the CDR3 is TGCGCCAGCAGCTTAAGTGGGATGAACACTGAAGCTTTCTTT. Encoded protein: CASSLSGMNTEAFF. The full variable domain, completed using reference TRBV5-1 and TRBJ1-1, is KAGVTQTPRYLIKTRGQQVTLSCSPISGHRSVSWYQQTPGQGLQFLFEYFSETQRNKGNFPGRFSGRQFSNSRSEMNVSTLELGDSALYLCASSLSGMNTEAFFGQGTRLTVV.

The V and J genes are TRBV20-1 and TRBJ2-5; possibly TRBD1 or TRBD2 for D (7 bases each). Trimming left V 6 bases short and J 2 bases short, with 22 bases between. CDR3 length equals 16 residues. Per germline, CDR1 DFQATT and CDR2 SNEGSKA (reference sequence). In nucleotides, the CDR3 is TGCAGTGCCCGCATCGCAGGGGGGGGGACTCAAGAGACCCAGTACTTC. Its translation: CSARIAGGGTQETQYF.

The chain couples TRBV7-9 to TRBJ2-3; D unclear. Looked up from germline, CDR1 is SEHNR and CDR2 is FQNEAQ (reference sequence). The CDR3 is 13 amino acids. Trimming cost V 1 base and J 1 base, with 3 bases left between them. The CDR3 sequence is CASSLGGTDTQYF. CDR3 DNA sequence: TGTGCCAGCAGCTTAGGGGGCACAGATACGCAGTATTTT. Together with reference TRBV7-9 and TRBJ2-3, the CDR3 gives the full variable domain: DTGVSQNPRHKITKRGQNVTFRCDPISEHNRLYWYRQTLGQGPEFLTYFQNEAQLEKSRLLSDRFSAERPKGSFSTLEIQRTEQGDSAMYLCASSLGGTDTQYFGPGTRLTVL.

The V and J genes are TRBV6-1 and TRBJ2-7; a weak D match, TRBD2 (5 bases). There are 11 residues in the CDR3. Germline CDR1 is MNHNS and CDR2 is SASEGT. V gave up 6 bases and J gave up 3 bases, with 6 bases separating them. The CDR3 here is CASRSGYEQYF. CDR3 DNA: TGTGCCAGCAGAAGCGGCTACGAGCAGTACTTC.

The chain joins TRBV29-1 to TRBJ2-3; D might be TRBD1 (6 bases). Germline CDR1 reads SQVTM; CDR2 reads ANQGSEA. V lost 5 bases and J lost 4, with 13 bases in between. CDR3 size: 13 residues. CDR3 protein: CSVLGGGSDTQYF. For the CDR3, the DNA is TGCAGCGTTTTAGGTGGGGGCTCAGATACGCAGTATTTT.

This clonotype appeared once. The rearrangement uses TRBV7-9 and TRBJ2-3; 9 nucleotides align to TRBD1. Trimming took 5 bases from V and 7 from J; bases not matched to a gene: 7. There are 14 residues in the CDR3. Germline CDR1 and CDR2: SEHNR and FQNEAQ (reference sequence). The CDR3 loop is CASSLGTGRHTQYF. The CDR3 coding sequence is TGTGCCAGCAGCCTGGGGACAGGGAGGCATACGCAGTATTTT.

This clonotype occurred a few times. The chain couples TRBV18 to TRBJ2-5; 9 nucleotides align to TRBD1. The length of the CDR3 is 13 residues. Germline loops: CDR1 KGHSH, CDR2 LQKENI. Trimming took 2 bases from V and 5 from J; bases not matched to a gene: 0. In nucleotides, the CDR3 is TGTGCCAGCTCACCAGGACAGGGGGAGACCCAGTACTTC. It yields the protein CASSPGQGETQYF.

There are a few counts of this clonotype. This chain joins TRBV10-3 and TRBJ2-1, with 14 bases matching TRBD2. Unmatched junction bases numbered 3, after V lost 5 bases and J lost 6 bases. The CDR3 is 15 residues long. The germline V gene has CDR1 ENHRY and CDR2 SYGVKD. The DNA for the CDR3 is TGTGCCATCAGTCAGACTAGCGGGAGGGGCAATGAGCAGTTCTTC. This translates into CAISQTSGRGNEQFF.

The chain is built from TRBV25-1 and TRBJ2-5; possible D gene TRBD2, 7 bases. CDR1 is MGHDK, CDR2 SYGVNS, per germline. This CDR3 contains 15 residues. V gave up 6 bases and J gave up 2 bases, with 16 bases separating them. The CDR3 reads CASSPRGAGQETQYF. CDR3 in DNA: TGTGCCAGCAGCCCCCGGGGGGCTGGGCAAGAGACCCAGTACTTC.

This clonotype was counted once. J is TRBJ1-5 and V is TRBV28; D is unresolved. The V end lost 6 bases, the J end lost 4 bases, and 10 bases lay between the germline ends. Germline loops: CDR1 MDHEN, CDR2 SYDVKM. The CDR3 has 13 residues. The CDR3 protein is CASSLDSNQPQHF. CDR3 bases: TGTGCCAGCAGCCTGGACTCTAATCAGCCCCAGCATTTT.

This sequence joins TRBV20-1 and TRBJ2-1; TRBD2 matches at 10 bases. The germline CDR1 and CDR2 sequences are DFQATT and SNEGSKA (reference sequence). This CDR3 has 13 amino acids. CDR3 bases: TGCAAAGTGGGGCAGCGGGAGGGACTTGAGCAGTTCTTC. This translates into CKVGQREGLEQFF.

This chain joins TRBV20-1 and TRBJ2-3; TRBD1 matches at 8 bases. Germline CDR1 reads DFQATT; CDR2 reads SNEGSKA (reference sequence). The CDR3 covers 13 residues. The V gene end was trimmed by 6 bases and the J gene end by 4 bases; junction bases not matched to a gene: 6. The CDR3 bases are TGCAGTGCACCGCGACAGGGGCCAGATACGCAGTATTTT. It is translated as CSAPRQGPDTQYF.

This clonotype was recorded a few times. CDR3 nucleotides: TGCAGTGCTAGACTCCCTTATCTCACAGATACGCAGTATTTT. Translating it yields CSARLPYLTDTQYF. This sequence joins TRBV20-1 and TRBJ2-3; D remains unclear. Per the germline V gene, CDR1 is DFQATT and CDR2 is SNEGSKA (reference sequence). Trimming stripped 2 bases from V and 2 bases from J, with 11 bases between. The CDR3 consists of 14 residues.

This chain uses TRBV18 with TRBJ2-7; 9 positions match TRBD1. This CDR3 spans 16 amino acids. The J segment lost 2 bases and the V segment lost 3 bases, leaving 8 bases of the junction unmatched. Germline CDR1 and CDR2: KGHSH and LQKENI. The CDR3 DNA reads TGTGCCAGCTCACCCAGGGGGACAGGGCCTACCTACGAGCAGTACTTC. This codes for CASSPRGTGPTYEQYF.

The chain combines TRBV20-1 with TRBJ1-5; TRBD1 matches 9 bases. Germline values: CDR1 DFQATT, CDR2 SNEGSKA (reference sequence). The CDR3 totals 15 residues. The V and J ends lost 1 base and 6 bases, in that order; junction bases with no gene match: 7. This CDR3 reads CSARVGTGLGQPQHF. Here the CDR3 DNA reads TGCAGTGCTAGAGTCGGGACAGGGCTCGGTCAGCCCCAGCATTTT.

This clonotype was seen only once. V gene TRBV10-3 combines with J gene TRBJ2-3; TRBD2 is a possible D gene (6 bases). The CDR3 contains 13 residues. Trimming shortened V by 7 bases and J by 2 bases, and 10 bases separated the two germline ends. Germline loops: CDR1 ENHRY, CDR2 SYGVKD. CDR3 in amino acids: CAITAGNTDTQYF. CDR3 in DNA: TGTGCCATCACGGCGGGGAACACAGATACGCAGTATTTT.